The rows below give T cell receptor beta chains drawn from one sample of a study of tumor-infiltrating lymphocytes in primary liver carcinoma. MiXCR was run by TCRdb on the multiplex PCR reads, yielding one entry per CDR3 protein. The data contain about 78,000 distinct CDR3 sequences, over 60% of them seen just once; the ten biggest clones take up 25% to 30%. The sample comprised liver tumor tissue from sampling region 4. The receptors were sampled from a man aged 35-49 years with primary liver carcinoma and hepatitis B virus infection. Both conserved end residues are part of each CDR3. D genes are given only for firm matches. Size is omitted from some rows. Given values are once, few, many or a class for expanded clones.

d_call	clone_size	v_call	j_call	cdr3_aa	cdr3_nt
.	.	TRBV6-5	TRBJ2-1	CDSRTPGFHEQFF	TGTGACAGCAGAACACCAGGGTTCCATGAGCAGTTCTTC
.	few	TRBV2	TRBJ2-5	CASSEDGTRGVTQYF	TGTGCCAGCAGTGAGGATGGTACCCGCGGGGTGACCCAGTACTTC
.	.	TRBV4-1	TRBJ2-7	CANSQASNSYEQYF	TGTGCCAACAGCCAAGCATCAAACTCCTACGAGCAGTACTTC
TRBD2	.	TRBV6-1	TRBJ2-7	CTSSEPAVGGYELYF	TGTACCAGTAGTGAACCTGCGGTGGGGGGGTACGAGCTGTACTTC
TRBD1	few	TRBV25-1	TRBJ2-5	CASSDRQGTQETQYF	TGTGCCAGCAGTGACCGACAGGGAACCCAAGAGACCCAGTACTTC
TRBD2	.	TRBV4-2	TRBJ2-1	CASSLGRGVYNGQFF	TGTGCCAGCAGCCTAGGACGGGGGGTATACAATGGGCAGTTCTTC
.	.	TRBV11-2	TRBJ2-2	CTRLPPGVYTGELFF	TGTACCAGGCTCCCACCGGGAGTATACACCGGGGAGCTGTTTTTT
.	.	TRBV11-1	TRBJ2-1	CASSFEGRTGDGQFF	TGTGCCAGCAGCTTTGAGGGACGAACCGGGGACGGGCAGTTCTTC
.	.	TRBV29-1	TRBJ2-1	CSARPGGNEQFF	TGCAGCGCCCGCCCAGGGGGGAATGAGCAGTTCTTC
TRBD1	.	TRBV11-1	TRBJ2-3	CASLGRGRVDTQYF	TGTGCCAGCTTAGGAAGGGGGCGCGTGGATACGCAGTATTTT
.	.	TRBV10-3	TRBJ2-1	CAISEGDKTYNEQFF	TGTGCCATCAGTGAAGGGGACAAGACTTACAATGAGCAGTTCTTC
.	.	TRBV6-1	TRBJ2-4	CASNAVDIQYF	TGTGCCAGCAATGCGGTTGACATTCAGTACTTC
.	.	TRBV11-1	TRBJ1-2	CASSPGHHRGYTF	TGTGCCAGCAGCCCGGGACATCACCGTGGCTACACCTTC
TRBD1	.	TRBV4-2	TRBJ1-5	CASSPVGGDNQPQHF	TGTGCCAGCAGCCCTGTAGGGGGCGACAATCAGCCCCAGCATTTT
.	once	TRBV6-5	TRBJ2-7	CASSYSPVSCEQYF	TGCGCCAGCAGTTACTCGCCAGTCTCCTGCGAGCAGTACTTC
.	.	TRBV5-1	TRBJ2-1	CASSSDVSSYNKQFF	TGCGCCAGCAGCTCTGACGTGAGCTCCTACAATAAGCAGTTCTTC
TRBD2	.	TRBV11-3	TRBJ2-3	CASNTSGGTDAQYF	TGTGCCAGCAATACTAGCGGGGGCACAGACGCGCAGTATTTT
TRBD1	many	TRBV29-1	TRBJ1-1	CSVFTGGTEAFF	TGCAGCGTTTTTACAGGGGGCACTGAAGCTTTCTTT
TRBD1	.	TRBV11-2	TRBJ1-2	CASSSSRGPEGYTF	TGTGCCAGCAGCTCCAGCAGGGGGCCCGAGGGCTACACCTTC
TRBD1	.	TRBV6-5	TRBJ1-1	CASRRDRGVGNTEAFF	TGCGCCAGCAGACGGGACAGGGGTGTAGGGAACACTGAAGCTTTCTTT
.	.	TRBV6-4	TRBJ2-6	CASSDDNSGAKVLTF	TGTGCCAGCAGTGACGACAACTCCGGGGCCAAAGTCCTGACTTTC
TRBD2	.	TRBV19	TRBJ2-3	CASTIETSGSTDTQYF	TGTGCCAGTACTATAGAGACTAGCGGAAGCACAGATACGCAGTATTTT
TRBD2	.	TRBV11-2	TRBJ2-1	CASSYYSISGRGGGFF	TGTGCCAGCAGCTACTATTCGATTAGCGGGAGGGGAGGAGGGTTCTTC
.	.	TRBV4-2	TRBJ1-3	CASSQASGRAYSGNTIYF	TGTGCCAGCAGCCAAGCATCCGGACGGGCATACTCTGGTAACACCATATATTTT
.	.	TRBV28	TRBJ2-2	CANTRGRNTGELFF	TGTGCCAACACGAGGGGACGGAACACCGGGGAGCTGTTTTTT
.	.	TRBV7-9	TRBJ2-7	CASSLTYVQYF	TGCGCCAGCTCCCTGACGTACGTGCAGTACTTC
.	.	TRBV11-2	TRBJ2-1	CASSLDNVLTMGEQFF	TGTGCCAGCAGCTTGGATAACGTACTAACCATGGGTGAGCAGTTCTTC
.	.	TRBV5-4	TRBJ2-3	CASSLGGSGTDTRYF	TGTGCCAGCAGCCTAGGGGGGAGTGGCACAGATACGCGATATTTT
.	.	TRBV6-5	TRBJ2-1	CASSYSSRGNEQFF	TGCGCCAGCAGTTACTCGTCTAGAGGCAATGAGCAGTTCTTC
.	few	TRBV2	TRBJ1-5	CASSGGNAGNQPQHF	TGTGCCAGCAGTGGGGGCAACGCAGGCAATCAGCCCCAGCATTTT
.	.	TRBV11-2	TRBJ2-7	CASSISVGISYGQYF	TGTGCCAGCAGCATATCTGTGGGAATATCCTATGGGCAGTATTTC
TRBD2	many	TRBV5-1	TRBJ2-1	CASSLSGSTYNEQFF	TGCGCCAGCAGCTTGAGCGGGAGTACATACAATGAGCAGTTCTTC
TRBD2	few	TRBV11-2	TRBJ2-7	CISSFGPAGFYEQYF	TGTATCAGCAGCTTTGGTCCAGCGGGGTTCTACGAGCAGTACTTC
TRBD1	once	TRBV28	TRBJ1-2	CTSSAGTGGLVVCTF	TGTACCAGCAGTGCAGGGACAGGGGGCCTAGTGGTCTGCACCTTC
.	.	TRBV20-1	TRBJ1-1	CKVTENTEAFF	TGCAAGGTTACAGAGAACACTGAAGCTTTCTTT
.	.	TRBV11-2	TRBJ2-5	CASSLLSGVSRQETQYF	TGTGCCAGCAGTTTACTCAGTGGGGTCAGTCGGCAAGAGACCCAGTACTTC
TRBD2	.	TRBV6-2/TRBV6-3	TRBJ2-7	CVSSYFPGLVGGPGNEQYF	TGTGTCAGCAGTTACTTTCCGGGACTAGTGGGAGGGCCGGGCAATGAGCAGTACTTC
.	.	TRBV29-1	TRBJ2-2	CSVEKDSSNTGELYF	TGCAGCGTAGAGAAGGACAGTTCGAACACCGGGGAGCTGTACTTT
.	.	TRBV6-1	TRBJ1-1	CASIGRDTDFGFGEAFF	TGTGCCAGCATTGGCCGGGACACTGACTTCGGATTTGGTGAAGCTTTCTTT
.	.	TRBV4-1	TRBJ2-7	CASSQDGVRDEQYF	TGCGCCAGCAGCCAAGACGGGGTAAGGGACGAGCAGTATTTC
.	.	TRBV5-4	TRBJ2-5	CASKLYLPQEAQYF	TGTGCAAGCAAGCTGTACCTCCCACAAGAGGCCCAGTACTTC
.	.	TRBV30	TRBJ1-2	CAWSDRPPNYGYTF	TGTGCCTGGTCAGACAGGCCACCTAACTATGGCTACACCTTC
TRBD2	.	TRBV6-5	TRBJ2-1	CAISSPISGTHEQFF	TGTGCCATCAGTTCTCCTATTAGCGGGACTCATGAGCAGTTCTTC
TRBD2	.	TRBV12-3/TRBV12-4	TRBJ2-1	CASSHTSDSYNEQFF	TGTGCCAGCAGCCACACTAGCGACTCCTATAATGAGCAGTTCTTC
TRBD1	.	TRBV10-3	TRBJ2-3	CAISGLPGQGVTSTETQYF	TGTGCCATCAGTGGCTTACCGGGACAGGGGGTAACTAGCACAGAAACGCAGTATTTT
.	.	TRBV11-2	TRBJ1-1	CASSLRVNIEAFF	TGCGCCAGCAGCTTGCGGGTTAACATTGAAGCTTTCTTT
.	.	TRBV28	TRBJ2-3	CASSARTPDTQYF	TGTGCCAGTAGTGCCCGCACCCCCGATACGCAGTATTTT
.	.	TRBV11-2	TRBJ2-3	CASSLARAGDADTQYF	TGTGCCAGCAGCTTAGCCCGGGCCGGGGACGCGGATACGCAATATTTT
.	.	TRBV6-5	TRBJ2-7	CASSYSGQEGGQYF	TGTGCCAGCAGTTACTCTGGACAGGAGGGCGGACAGTACTTC
.	.	TRBV10-3	TRBJ1-1	CTISEGRGGTEAFF	TGTACCATCAGCGAAGGACGGGGCGGCACTGAAGCTTTCTTT
.	many	TRBV29-1	TRBJ2-3	CSVDEDTQYF	TGCAGCGTTGACGAAGATACGCAGTATTTT
TRBD1	medium-sized	TRBV12-3/TRBV12-4	TRBJ2-1	CASTLQGASEQFF	TGTGCCAGCACCTTACAGGGGGCGAGTGAGCAGTTCTTC
TRBD2	once	TRBV11-2	TRBJ2-7	CASSLSVGLAGGACEQYF	TGTGCCAGCAGCTTATCCGTTGGACTAGCGGGAGGGGCGTGCGAGCAGTATTTC
TRBD2	many	TRBV12-3/TRBV12-4	TRBJ2-7	CASRGDFYEQYF	TGTGCCAGCCGGGGGGATTTCTACGAGCAGTACTTC
TRBD1	few	TRBV11-2	TRBJ2-2	CAGSFDRDSVGTGELFF	TGCGCCGGCAGCTTTGATCGGGACAGTGTCGGCACCGGGGAGCTGTTTTTT
.	.	TRBV28	TRBJ2-6	CVSSLGYGASVLTF	TGTGTCAGCAGTTTAGGGTATGGGGCCAGCGTCCTGACTTTC
TRBD1	.	TRBV19	TRBJ1-4	CASSARGLANEKLFF	TGTGCCAGTAGTGCCAGGGGGCTAGCTAATGAAAAACTGTTTTTT